This TCR beta chain was sequenced in a study of blood T cell repertoires in COVID-19. V was pared by 0 bases and J by 6 bases, with 2 bases of the junction left unmatched. This CDR3 is built from 15 residues. CDR1 is MNHNY and CDR2 is SVGAGI in the germline V gene (reference sequence). Method: immunoSEQ multiplex PCR; TCRdb's copy keeps in-frame clones and lacks some. Among under 130,000 clones listed, approximately 81% were seen once. V and J are TRBV6-6 and TRBJ1-4, with 9 nucleotides matching TRBD1. This TCR came from a human donor in a cohort sampled during active COVID-19. The sample was peripheral blood. This chain's CDR3 is CASSYSDRGYEKLFF. The CDR3 region has the DNA TGTGCCAGCAGTTACTCCGACAGGGGGTATGAAAAACTGTTTTTT.